Reported below is one TCR beta chain. The authors loaded about 200 ng DNA, about 30,000 T cell genomes, into sorted-subset replicate PCRs. Using immunoSEQ multiplex PCR, the repertoire was profiled, and TCRdb retains in-frame clones only, with some absent. The sample records about 960,000 clones, over 60% being singletons. The germline V gene has CDR1 SGHRS and CDR2 YFSETQ. This CDR3 has 15 amino acids. Trimming cost V 0 bases and J 3 bases; bases outside gene matches: 3. The data belong to a study of shared clonotypes between healthy human individuals. Study background: Per donor, CD8 memory used one plate, CD8 naive used two, CD4 memory used three and CD4 naive used three.

The sample was memory CD4+ T cells sorted from blood. Subset specified: CD45RA-negative fraction. This receptor was identified in a man younger than 35 in good health. This rearrangement joins TRBV5-1 to TRBJ2-1; 7 bases agree with TRBD2. CDR3 protein: CASSLAGGDYNEQFF. The CDR3 coding sequence is TGCGCCAGCAGCTTGGCGGGGGGAGACTACAATGAGCAGTTCTTC.